By share, the clone carrying this TCR beta chain ranks as medium-sized. Its antigen is still unknown. Using immunoSEQ multiplex PCR, the repertoire was profiled, and TCRdb retains in-frame clones only, with some absent. The sample is made up of approximately 1,400 clones, none counted only once. The CDR3 totals 16 residues. From germline, CDR1 is LNHDA and CDR2 SQIVND (reference sequence). The V end was cut by 4 bases, the J end by 0 bases, with 12 bases between. This entry is derived from a study of T cells after posttransplantation cyclophosphamide. General study results and limits: Later blood repertoires were often dominated by clones from the donor CD8+ memory compartment.

Treatment was busulfan-fludarabine conditioning, a marrow graft, and cyclophosphamide on days +3 and +4. V usage is TRBV19 and J usage is TRBJ2-2; weak D call: TRBD1 (6 bases). The source of this sequence is a male patient aged 30 to 39 who received an allogeneic stem cell transplant from a related donor, was CMV-positive, and had acute GVHD only. Part of the T cells may come from the graft donor. The sequencing here drew on PBMCs, taken after an allogeneic stem cell transplant with post-transplant cyclophosphamide. This CDR3 reads CASSKQGLTNTGELFF. CDR3 coding DNA: TGTGCCAGTAGTAAACAGGGCTTAACGAACACCGGGGAGCTGTTTTTT.